The 25 T cell receptor beta chains below were found in one sample sequenced in a study of OX40 agonist ivuxolimab in advanced cancers. TCRdb keeps only in-frame clones here, not all; method: immunoSEQ multiplex PCR. The table lists around 60,000 clones, roughly nine tenths of them singletons. This sample comprised CD4+ or CD8+ T cells sorted from blood, obtained in a trial of the OX40 agonist ivuxolimab. These receptors all come from an adult with an advanced solid tumor such as melanoma, head and neck, liver or kidney cancer.

The chain carries TRBV5-1 and TRBJ2-3; tentatively, D is TRBD2 (6 bases). V dropped 1 base and J dropped 1 base, with 16 bases sitting between them. The CDR3 loop spans 17 amino acids. Per the germline V gene, CDR1 is SGHRS and CDR2 is YFSETQ. The CDR3 nucleotides are TGCGCCAGCAGCTTGTTGGCGGGGCGGAGCGGCACAGATACGCAGTATTTT. Encoded protein: CASSLLAGRSGTDTQYF. Full variable domain (rest looked up from reference TRBV5-1 and TRBJ2-3): KAGVTQTPRYLIKTRGQQVTLSCSPISGHRSVSWYQQTPGQGLQFLFEYFSETQRNKGNFPGRFSGRQFSNSRSEMNVSTLELGDSALYLCASSLLAGRSGTDTQYFGPGTRLTVL.

The chain is built from TRBV6-1 and TRBJ1-2; maybe TRBD1 (5 bases). Germline CDR1 and CDR2: MNHNS and SASEGT. CDR3 size: 13 residues. Between the trimmed V and J ends, which lost 5 bases and 7 bases, there was a span of 14 bases. As DNA, the CDR3 is TGTGCCAGCAGTTCAGGGATGGATCGTGGCTACACCTTC. It specifies CASSSGMDRGYTF.

V is TRBV5-4 and J is TRBJ1-1; D is ambiguous. Germline lookup yields CDR1 SGHNT and CDR2 YYREEE (reference sequence). This CDR3 is built from 13 residues. V lost 0 bases and J lost 0, with 3 bases in between. The CDR3 coding sequence is TGTGCCAGCAGCTTGGGCCTGAACACTGAAGCTTTCTTT. Protein: CASSLGLNTEAFF.

The rearrangement links TRBV6-1 to TRBJ1-3; tentative D call: TRBD1 (5 bases). The CDR3 is made up of 15 amino acids. Looked up from germline, CDR1 is MNHNS and CDR2 is SASEGT. Between the trimmed V and J ends, which lost 0 bases and 2 bases, there was a span of 8 bases. The CDR3 region has the DNA TGTGCCAGCAGTGAAGCCCCGGGGGCTGGAAACACCATATATTTT. This codes for CASSEAPGAGNTIYF.

This clone was counted a single time. The chain joins TRBV6-5 to TRBJ1-1; D remains ambiguous. Germline V gene lookup returns CDR1 MNHEY and CDR2 SVGAGI. The ends were cut back, 1 base at V and 4 bases at J, with 13 bases in the middle. This CDR3 has 15 residues. The CDR3 bases are TGTGCCAGCAGTTACTTCTCCGAGGGAACCACTGAAGCTTTCTTT. Translation: CASSYFSEGTTEAFF.

This clone appeared a single time. V is TRBV20-1 and J is TRBJ1-2; no definite D call. Trimming removed 5 bases from V and 7 bases from J, with 8 bases in between. The CDR3 totals 10 residues. Germline V gene sequence: CDR1 DFQATT, CDR2 SNEGSKA (reference sequence). Here the CDR3 reads CSAGISGYTF. The CDR3 nucleotides are TGCAGTGCTGGAATCAGTGGCTACACCTTC.

The CDR3 sequence: CASSITGNRRNEQFF. For the CDR3, the DNA is TGTGCCAGTAGTATAACCGGAAACCGCCGGAATGAGCAGTTCTTC. The chain combines TRBV19 with TRBJ2-1; D gene unclear. Germline loops: CDR1 LNHDA, CDR2 SQIVND (reference sequence). The germline V and J ends were trimmed by 2 bases and 7 bases, with 15 bases remaining between them. CDR3 length: 15 amino acids.

The chain is built from TRBV29-1 and TRBJ2-1, with 7 bases lining up with TRBD2. Per germline, CDR1 SQVTM and CDR2 ANQGSEA. The CDR3 totals 14 residues. J gave up 6 bases and V 6 bases, and 11 bases lay outside the gene matches. CDR3 region: CSVVVGGKPNEQFF. The DNA of the CDR3 is TGCAGCGTGGTAGTGGGGGGGAAACCCAATGAGCAGTTCTTC.

The chain joins TRBV11-2 to TRBJ1-2, with D tentatively TRBD1 (6 bases). The germline CDR1 and CDR2 sequences are SGHAT and FQNNGV. Trimming removed 3 bases at V and 3 bases at J, with 11 bases between. This CDR3 region has 14 residues. The CDR3 region has the DNA TGTGCCAGCAGCTTGGACAGTGAAGACTATGGCTACACCTTC. Encoded protein: CASSLDSEDYGYTF.

This sequence joins TRBV7-2 and TRBJ2-7; 9 bases map to TRBD2. V was pared by 1 base and J by 9 bases, with 4 bases of the junction left unmatched. The CDR3 sequence is 13 residues long. Germline values: CDR1 SGHTA, CDR2 FQGNSA. The CDR3 sequence is CASSLVASGVQYF. Written as DNA, the CDR3 is TGTGCCAGCAGCTTAGTCGCTAGCGGGGTGCAGTACTTC.

The V gene is TRBV2, the J gene TRBJ2-1; a weak D match, TRBD2 (6 bases). V lost 8 bases to trimming and J lost 7 bases, with 18 bases between them. Germline CDR1 is SNHLY and CDR2 is FYNNEI. The CDR3 length is 14 residues. CDR3 sequence reads: CASVGLRGWNEQFF. As DNA, the CDR3 is TGTGCCAGCGTAGGGCTGCGGGGATGGAATGAGCAGTTCTTC. Full variable domain (outside the CDR3, taken from reference TRBV2 and TRBJ2-1): EPEVTQTPSHQVTQMGQEVILRCVPISNHLYFYWYRQILGQKVEFLVSFYNNEISEKSEIFDDQFSVERPDGSNFTLKIRSTKLEDSAMYFCASVGLRGWNEQFFGPGTRLTVL.

CDR3 in amino acids: CASSLEGGSTDTQYF. The CDR3 DNA sequence: TGTGCCAGCAGCTTGGAAGGGGGTTCCACAGATACGCAGTATTTT. The V gene is TRBV5-4, the J gene TRBJ2-3; D is possibly TRBD1 (6 bases). Germline V gene lookup returns CDR1 SGHNT and CDR2 YYREEE (reference sequence). V lost 0 bases and J lost 2, with 10 bases in between. This CDR3 contains 15 residues.

This clone appeared once. The gene calls are TRBV30 and TRBJ1-4; D might be TRBD1 (5 bases). The CDR3 has 13 residues. Germline assignment: CDR1 GTSNPN and CDR2 SVGIG (reference sequence). The V end lost 2 bases, the J end lost 5 bases, and 9 bases lay between the germline ends. CDR3 in DNA: TGTGCCTGGAGTTGGGGGGAGAATGAAAAACTGTTTTTT. It yields the protein CAWSWGENEKLFF.

The rearrangement links TRBV7-9 to TRBJ2-5, with 9 bases identical to TRBD1. Trimming at V came to 1 base and at J to 5 bases, leaving 5 bases not matched to a gene. Germline lookup yields CDR1 SEHNR and CDR2 FQNEAQ (reference sequence). There are 15 residues in the CDR3. CDR3 sequence (DNA): TGTGCCAGCAGCTTAGGCGGACAGGGGTTGGAGACCCAGTACTTC. Translation gives CASSLGGQGLETQYF.

The rearrangement links TRBV11-2 to TRBJ2-2, with a possible D match to TRBD2 (5 bases). Germline V gives CDR1 SGHAT, CDR2 FQNNGV. This CDR3 has 15 residues. The V and J ends lost 3 bases and 1 base respectively, with 9 bases between them. CDR3 coding DNA: TGTGCCAGCAGCTTTAGAGGGTTGAACACCGGGGAGCTGTTTTTT. Translating gives CASSFRGLNTGELFF.

This chain connects TRBV7-2 to TRBJ2-5, with D tentatively TRBD1 or TRBD2 (6 bases each). V was shortened by 1 base and J by 5 bases, with 11 bases between the two germline ends. The CDR3 is 14 amino acids. CDR1 and CDR2 (germline): SGHTA, FQGNSA. CDR3: CASSLEGGSETQYF. In nucleotides, the CDR3 is TGTGCCAGCAGCTTAGAGGGGGGAAGCGAGACCCAGTACTTC.

This clone was detected a few times. The rearrangement joins TRBV13 to TRBJ2-7; unclear D gene. This CDR3 is built from 17 residues. Trimming stripped 0 bases from V and 2 bases from J, with 17 bases between. Germline CDR1 and CDR2: PRHDT and FYEKMQ (reference sequence). CDR3 in DNA: TGTGCCAGCAGCTTAGGGATGGGGAAGACGCCGACCTACGAGCAGTACTTC. Encoded protein: CASSLGMGKTPTYEQYF. Combining the CDR3 with reference TRBV13 and TRBJ2-7 gives the whole variable domain AAGVIQSPRHLIKEKRETATLKCYPIPRHDTVYWYQQGPGQDPQFLISFYEKMQSDKGSIPDRFSAQQFSDYHSELNMSSLELGDSALYFCASSLGMGKTPTYEQYFGPGTRLTVT.

The V gene is TRBV7-6, the J gene TRBJ2-3, with a possible D match to TRBD1 (6 bases). Trimming stripped 5 bases from V and 3 bases from J, with 6 bases between. The CDR3 runs to 12 residues. The V gene's germline CDR1 is SGHVS and CDR2 FNYEAQ. CDR3 amino acids: CASSRGTDTQYF. The CDR3 DNA reads as TGTGCCAGCAGCAGGGGGACAGATACGCAGTATTTT.

The chain has TRBV2 and TRBJ1-1; D possibly corresponds to TRBD1 (5 bases). V lost 6 bases and J 2 bases, leaving 16 bases between the germline ends. The CDR3 has 15 residues. Germline V CDR1 and CDR2: SNHLY, FYNNEI. This CDR3 is CASSLRGRRNTEAFF. The CDR3 DNA is TGTGCCAGCAGCTTAAGGGGCAGGAGAAACACTGAAGCTTTCTTT.

This clone was recorded once. The gene calls are TRBV30 and TRBJ2-3; TRBD1 matches 7 bases. Germline V gene lookup returns CDR1 GTSNPN and CDR2 SVGIG (reference sequence). V lost 7 bases, J lost 2 bases, and 9 bases stayed unmatched. This CDR3 comprises 14 residues. The CDR3 coding sequence is TGTGCCTCCTCTCCGGGACAGCACACAGATACGCAGTATTTT. It is translated as CASSPGQHTDTQYF.

The V gene is TRBV28, the J gene TRBJ2-7; 7 bases align to TRBD1. The germline CDR1 and CDR2 sequences are MDHEN and SYDVKM. The CDR3 length is 14 residues. With V trimmed by 4 bases and J by 2 bases, 5 bases remained unmatched. For the CDR3, the DNA is TGTGCCAGCAGTTCAGGGACAGCTACCTACGAGCAGTACTTC. Protein sequence: CASSSGTATYEQYF.

V gene TRBV2 combines with J gene TRBJ1-2; possibly TRBD1 for D (6 bases). The CDR3 runs to 14 residues. The V and J ends lost 2 bases and 4 bases respectively, with 11 bases between them. CDR1 is SNHLY and CDR2 is FYNNEI in the germline V gene. The CDR3 is CASSEIGTSYGYTF. The DNA for the CDR3 is TGTGCCAGCAGTGAAATTGGGACATCCTATGGCTACACCTTC.

V is TRBV27 and J is TRBJ2-1, with 8 bases that match TRBD1. Per the germline V gene, CDR1 is MNHEY and CDR2 is SMNVEV (reference sequence). Germline trimming cut 4 bases from V and 4 bases from J; bases unmatched to any gene: 6. This CDR3 contains 15 residues. As DNA, the CDR3 is TGTGCCAGCAGTTCAGGGGGCGCATGGTACAATGAGCAGTTCTTC. Translation: CASSSGGAWYNEQFF.

V gene TRBV30 combines with J gene TRBJ1-1, with TRBD1 matching over 7 bases. Germline lookup yields CDR1 GTSNPN and CDR2 SVGIG (reference sequence). J lost 1 base, V lost 5 bases, and 4 bases had no gene match. The CDR3 is 13 residues long. CDR3 bases: TGTGCCTGGTCCGGACAGGAGAACACTGAAGCTTTCTTT. Amino acid sequence: CAWSGQENTEAFF.

The chain carries TRBV21-1 and TRBJ1-3. TRBV21-1 is marked as a pseudogene. The CDR3 consists of 14 residues. CDR3 bases: TGTGCCAGATACCGGGGGGACTCTGGAAACACCATATATTTT. It yields the protein CARYRGDSGNTIYF.